Following are 23 T cell receptor beta chains from one sample sequenced in a study of blood T cells in healthy people across ages. Using a J-beta primer mix together with a sample-barcoded 5' primer, a second PCR was run for roughly 6 to 12 cycles. TCRdb used MiXCR to reprocess the 5' RACE reads, holding one entry per CDR3 protein. The repertoire holds hundreds of thousands of distinct CDR3 sequences, with about 30% as singletons. The sequenced sample was blood. Every receptor here comes from a woman older than 75 in good health.

The rearrangement joins TRBV6-6 to TRBJ1-5, with 9 bases identical to TRBD1. The ends lost 6 bases at V and 7 bases at J; junction bases unmatched: 7. The CDR3 is 14 amino acids. Germline values: CDR1 MNHNY, CDR2 SVGAGI (reference sequence). The CDR3 region is CASRSQGALQPQHF. DNA for the CDR3: TGTGCCAGCAGATCACAGGGGGCATTGCAGCCCCAGCATTTT.

This clonotype was seen repeatedly, ten times or more. V usage is TRBV20-1 and J usage is TRBJ2-1; D is ambiguous. CDR1 and CDR2 from the germline V gene are DFQATT and SNEGSKA (reference sequence). The CDR3 contains 15 residues. V was cut by 0 bases and J by 7 bases, with 16 bases left in between. In DNA form, the CDR3 reads TGCAGTGCTAGAGATGTAGTGTCCCCCAGTAATGAGCAGTTCTTC. Amino acids: CSARDVVSPSNEQFF.

This clonotype was seen repeatedly, ten times or more. V gene TRBV5-1 combines with J gene TRBJ2-1; tentatively, D is TRBD1 (6 bases). The V gene lost 6 bases and the J gene lost 4 bases, with 17 bases spanning the gap. This CDR3 contains 15 residues. Per the germline V gene, CDR1 is SGHRS and CDR2 is YFSETQ. CDR3 coding DNA: TGCGCCAGCACCTCCGGGACAAGTCCTTACAATGAGCAGTTCTTC. It codes for CASTSGTSPYNEQFF.

There are a few counts of this clonotype. This sequence joins TRBV7-9 and TRBJ1-2, with a weak D call TRBD1 (5 bases). V was clipped by 5 bases and J by 2 bases, with 15 bases between them. The CDR3 is 15 amino acids. CDR1 and CDR2 (germline): SEHNR, FQNEAQ (reference sequence). The CDR3 reads CASSANNQGNYGYTF. DNA of the CDR3: TGTGCCAGCAGCGCAAATAATCAGGGAAACTATGGCTACACCTTC.

The gene calls are TRBV20-1 and TRBJ2-1; maybe TRBD2 (6 bases). The V end was cut by 0 bases, the J end by 6 bases, with 18 bases between. The CDR3 is 16 amino acids. Germline assignment: CDR1 DFQATT and CDR2 SNEGSKA (reference sequence). The chain's CDR3 is CSAREGASESFNEQFF. The CDR3 DNA is TGCAGTGCTAGAGAAGGGGCTAGCGAAAGTTTCAATGAGCAGTTCTTC.

A few counts support this clonotype. V is TRBV20-1 and J is TRBJ1-1, with TRBD1 as a possible D gene (5 bases). This CDR3 contains 11 residues. Germline V gene lookup returns CDR1 DFQATT and CDR2 SNEGSKA (reference sequence). V lost 1 base, J lost 7 bases, and 7 bases lay in between. DNA for the CDR3: TGCAGTGCTAGAGGGGACCTTGAAGCTTTCTTT. It codes for CSARGDLEAFF.

In this sample, this clonotype turned up many times. The V and J genes are TRBV15 and TRBJ2-1, with 8 positions matching TRBD2. CDR1 and CDR2 from the germline V gene are LNHNV and YYDKDF (reference sequence). The CDR3 contains 12 residues. With V trimmed by 7 bases and J by 9 bases, 5 bases remained unmatched. This chain's CDR3 is CATKRGLSEQFF. The CDR3 nucleotides are TGTGCCACCAAGCGGGGGCTGAGTGAGCAGTTCTTC.

This clonotype turned up a few times. This rearrangement joins TRBV30 to TRBJ2-7, with TRBD1 identical over 7 bases. The CDR3 length is 15 residues. Per the germline V gene, CDR1 is GTSNPN and CDR2 is SVGIG (reference sequence). J gave up 0 bases and V 0 bases, and 5 bases lay outside the gene matches. The CDR3 nucleotides are TGTGCCTGGAGTGTACCCGGGACAGCCTCCTACGAGCAGTACTTC. It is translated as CAWSVPGTASYEQYF.

CDR3: CASSYNPNEQFF. The CDR3 DNA reads TGTGCCAGCAGCTATAACCCCAATGAGCAGTTCTTC. The chain couples TRBV7-9 to TRBJ2-1; unclear D gene. V was clipped by 4 bases and J by 6 bases, with 7 bases between them. CDR1 SEHNR and CDR2 FQNEAQ come from the germline V gene (reference sequence). The CDR3 has 12 amino acids.

This clonotype was seen more than once but under ten times. The gene calls are TRBV6-2 or TRBV6-3 and TRBJ2-2; TRBD2 is a possible D gene (5 bases). From germline, CDR1 is MNHEY and CDR2 SVGEGT. The CDR3 has 13 residues. V was clipped by 10 bases and J by 4 bases, with 13 bases between them. CDR3: CATREGATGELFF. CDR3 coding DNA: TGTGCCACCCGCGAGGGAGCCACCGGGGAGCTGTTTTTT.

This clonotype was counted ten times or more. The chain carries TRBV9 and TRBJ2-1; 10 bases match TRBD2. The germline gives CDR1 SGDLS, CDR2 YYNGEE. There are 16 residues in the CDR3. The trim removed 0 bases at V and 9 bases at J, leaving 9 bases unmatched. The CDR3 coding sequence is TGTGCCAGCAGCGTAGCTACCGAGCGGGGGGGCGGTGAGCAGTTCTTC. Translating gives CASSVATERGGGEQFF.

Of note for this clonotype: Given a much more abundant clone one base away, this may be a read error. The V gene is TRBV7-2, the J gene TRBJ1-1; D unresolved. The CDR3 has 12 residues. CDR1 is SGHTA and CDR2 is FQGNSA in the germline V gene. For the CDR3, the DNA is TGTGCCAGCAGTAAGGTGAACACTGAAGTTTTCTTT. The encoded protein is CASSKVNTEVFF.

DNA for the CDR3: TGCGCCAGCAGCTTTGGACATACCTCCTACGAGCAGTACTTC. Amino acids: CASSFGHTSYEQYF. The chain links TRBV5-1 to TRBJ2-7; weak D call: TRBD1 (5 bases). This CDR3 contains 14 residues. Trimming removed 2 bases at V and 0 bases at J, with 9 bases between. CDR1 is SGHRS, CDR2 YFSETQ, per germline. The whole variable domain, remainder taken from reference TRBV5-1 and TRBJ2-7, is KAGVTQTPRYLIKTRGQQVTLSCSPISGHRSVSWYQQTPGQGLQFLFEYFSETQRNKGNFPGRFSGRQFSNSRSEMNVSTLELGDSALYLCASSFGHTSYEQYFGPGTRLTVT.

The J gene is TRBJ2-3, the V gene TRBV9, with 11 bases that match TRBD2. This CDR3 is built from 16 residues. Losses at the gene ends were 3 bases for V and 3 bases for J; bases not matched to a gene: 6. Looked up from germline, CDR1 is SGDLS and CDR2 is YYNGEE. The CDR3 DNA follows: TGTGCCAGCAGCGACGTAGCGGGGGGGCCTACAGATACGCAGTATTTT. Residues: CASSDVAGGPTDTQYF.

There are a few counts of this clonotype. This chain uses TRBV7-2 with TRBJ1-1, with D perhaps TRBD1 (6 bases). Germline CDR1 and CDR2: SGHTA and FQGNSA. V lost 9 bases to trimming and J lost 0 bases, with 17 bases between them. CDR3 length: 15 amino acids. The CDR3, as DNA: TGTGCCAGTATGTCACAGGGTCACTTGAACACTGAAGCTTTCTTT. It is translated as CASMSQGHLNTEAFF.

The chain combines TRBV5-1 with TRBJ2-1, with 8 bases that match TRBD1. The CDR3 is made up of 18 amino acids. Germline V gene data show CDR1 as SGHRS and CDR2 as YFSETQ. V lost 3 bases and J lost 13; bases outside the gene matches: 24. For the CDR3, the DNA is TGCGCCAGCAGCTGGGGAATCTGGACAGGGACAGAACCTCGGGCCCAGTTCTTC. Its translation: CASSWGIWTGTEPRAQFF.

This chain joins TRBV30 and TRBJ2-3, with 10 bases that match TRBD2. After removal of 2 bases from V and 0 bases from J, the junction contained 11 bases not matched to a gene. The CDR3 loop spans 18 amino acids. Looked up from germline, CDR1 is GTSNPN and CDR2 is SVGIG (reference sequence). The CDR3 here is CAWSLPSGGPRSTDTQYF. The CDR3 DNA reads as TGTGCCTGGAGTCTCCCTAGCGGGGGACCCCGTAGCACAGATACGCAGTATTTT.

This clonotype appeared many times. This chain connects TRBV11-2 to TRBJ2-7, with 9 bases fitting TRBD1. Per germline, CDR1 SGHAT and CDR2 FQNNGV. The CDR3 runs to 14 residues. V gave up 5 bases and J gave up 6 bases; unmatched junction bases: 8. CDR3 bases: TGTGCCAGCAGCACAACGACAGGGGGTGGCGAGCAGTACTTC. Protein product: CASSTTTGGGEQYF.

A remark on this clonotype: It may be a read error: a sequence one base away is much more abundant. V gene TRBV2 combines with J gene TRBJ1-5; D perhaps matches TRBD1 (6 bases). From germline, CDR1 is SNHLY and CDR2 FYNNEI. The CDR3 is 15 residues long. Written as DNA, the CDR3 is TGTGCCAGCGGTGAGTCAGGGGTTAGCAATCAGCCCCAGCATTTT. Translating it yields CASGESGVSNQPQHF.

In the case of this clonotype: A much larger clone lies one base from this, so it may be a read error. The rearrangement uses TRBV2 and TRBJ2-3; 7 bases line up with TRBD1. This CDR3 is 14 amino acids long. Germline V lookup: CDR1 SNHLY, CDR2 FYNNEI. The CDR3 reads CASSVVGGTDAQYF. CDR3 nucleotides: TGTGCCAGCAGTGTGGTCGGTGGGACAGATGCGCAGTATTTT.

This clonotype has a count of ten or more. The V gene is TRBV20-1, the J gene TRBJ1-4; 7 bases line up with TRBD1. The CDR3 totals 15 residues. Germline CDR1 DFQATT, CDR2 SNEGSKA (reference sequence). Trimming at V came to 0 bases and at J to 8 bases, leaving 9 bases not matched to a gene. The CDR3 sequence: CSARDFGGQFEKLFF. The DNA for the CDR3 is TGCAGTGCTAGAGATTTCGGGGGACAGTTCGAAAAACTGTTTTTT.

J is TRBJ1-2 and V is TRBV11-1, with 9 bases aligning to TRBD1. Germline V lookup: CDR1 SGHAT, CDR2 FQDESV (reference sequence). The V segment lost 4 bases and the J segment 6 bases; nucleotides outside the gene matches: 6. This CDR3 comprises 14 residues. For the CDR3, the DNA is TGTGCCAGCAGCTCCGGGACAGGGAGCCATGGCTACACCTTC. It encodes CASSSGTGSHGYTF.

V gene TRBV12-3 or TRBV12-4 combines with J gene TRBJ2-5; D is uncertain. The CDR3 sequence is 12 residues long. V was pared by 3 bases and J by 5 bases, with 7 bases between. The CDR3 here is CASSFFGETQYF. The CDR3 coding sequence is TGTGCCAGCAGTTTTTTCGGGGAGACCCAGTACTTC.